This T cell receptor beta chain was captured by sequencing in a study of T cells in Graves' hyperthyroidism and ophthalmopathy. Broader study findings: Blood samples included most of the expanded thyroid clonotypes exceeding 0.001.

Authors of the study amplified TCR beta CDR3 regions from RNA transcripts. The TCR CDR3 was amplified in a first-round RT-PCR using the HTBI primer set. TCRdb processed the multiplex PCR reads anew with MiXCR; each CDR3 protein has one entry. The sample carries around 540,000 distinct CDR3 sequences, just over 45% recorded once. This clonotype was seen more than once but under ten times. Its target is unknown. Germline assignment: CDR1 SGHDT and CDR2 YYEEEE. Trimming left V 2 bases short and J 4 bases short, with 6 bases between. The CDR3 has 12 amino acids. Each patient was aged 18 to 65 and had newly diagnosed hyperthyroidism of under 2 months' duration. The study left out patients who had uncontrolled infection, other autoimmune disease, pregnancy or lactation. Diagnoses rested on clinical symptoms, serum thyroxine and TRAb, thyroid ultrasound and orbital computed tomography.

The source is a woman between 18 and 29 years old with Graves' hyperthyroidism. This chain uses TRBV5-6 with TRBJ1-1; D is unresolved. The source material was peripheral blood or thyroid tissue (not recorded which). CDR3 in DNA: TGTGCCAGCAGCTTATCCTCCACTGAAGCTTTCTTT. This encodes CASSLSSTEAFF. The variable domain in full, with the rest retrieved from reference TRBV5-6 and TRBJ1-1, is DAGVTQSPTHLIKTRGQQVTLRCSPKSGHDTVSWYQQALGQGPQFIFQYYEEEERQRGNFPDRFSGHQFPNYSSELNVNALLLGDSALYLCASSLSSTEAFFGQGTRLTVV.